The TCR beta chain described here comes from a study of blood T cell repertoires in COVID-19. TCRdb's copy holds only in-frame clones and misses some; the assay was immunoSEQ multiplex PCR. The data show roughly 500,000 clones, approximately 92% seen once. This clone was found a few times. Trimming took 0 bases from V and 4 from J; bases not matched to a gene: 3. CDR1 is SGDLS and CDR2 is YYNGEE in the germline V gene. This CDR3 has 15 amino acids. This chain uses TRBV9 with TRBJ2-1; TRBD2 matches at 8 bases. Specimen: peripheral blood. The clonotype originates from a man younger than 30 with COVID-19, enrolled during active disease. The CDR3 loop reads CASSVGTSGYNEQFF. CDR3 coding DNA: TGTGCCAGCAGCGTAGGTACTAGCGGATACAATGAGCAGTTCTTC.